The 18 T cell receptor beta chains in this list originate from one sample, sequenced in a study of blood T cell repertoires in COVID-19 (dated by TCRdb to the early 2020s). Receptor libraries were prepared by the immunoSEQ multiplex PCR assay. TCRdb obtained this table from immuneACCESS and retained in-frame rearrangements with V and J assigned. These tables miss some clones; where compared with another copy, unresolved V genes account for less than half of the shortfall, and the remainder is unexplained. This sample comprises roughly 200,000 clones, 86% of them detected only once. Under 3% of the sample goes to the ten largest clones. Sequencing input: peripheral blood. The receptors originated from a woman aged 30 to 39 with active or convalescent COVID-19.

This chain links TRBV19 with TRBJ1-5, with 9 bases fitting TRBD1. CDR1 LNHDA and CDR2 SQIVND come from the germline V gene (reference sequence). The CDR3 spans 17 residues. The V gene end was trimmed by 5 bases and the J gene end by 1 base; junction bases not matched to a gene: 9. In DNA form, the CDR3 reads TGTGCCAGTAGTCACCGGACAGGGGATGGGAGCAATCAGCCCCAGCATTTT. It specifies CASSHRTGDGSNQPQHF.

The J gene is TRBJ2-2, the V gene TRBV27; 13 nucleotides match TRBD2. The V gene's germline CDR1 is MNHEY and CDR2 SMNVEV (reference sequence). After removal of 10 bases from V and 3 bases from J, the junction contained 8 bases not matched to a gene. The CDR3 consists of 16 residues. CDR3 nucleotide sequence: TGTGCCACCGGGACTAGCGGGAAGTGGGACACCGGGGAGCTGTTTTTT. Its translation is CATGTSGKWDTGELFF.

The chain joins TRBV11-2 to TRBJ1-1; a possible D gene is TRBD1 (6 bases). The CDR3 length is 16 residues. V dropped 5 bases and J dropped 0 bases, with 16 bases sitting between them. Germline V gives CDR1 SGHAT, CDR2 FQNNGV. CDR3 DNA: TGTGCCAGCAGCCCCAGTCCCGGGACAATGAACACTGAAGCTTTCTTT. Residues: CASSPSPGTMNTEAFF.

The chain employs TRBV4-1 and TRBJ2-7; no clear D. The CDR3 consists of 16 residues. Germline CDR1 is MGHRA and CDR2 is YSYEKL. V lost 1 base, J lost 0 bases, and 13 bases lay in between. CDR3 sequence reads: CASSQGSSLSSYEQYF. In DNA form, the CDR3 reads TGCGCCAGCAGCCAAGGCTCGTCCCTGAGCTCCTACGAGCAGTACTTC.

The V and J genes are TRBV13 and TRBJ2-7, with D perhaps TRBD1 (6 bases). The V and J ends lost 3 bases and 2 bases respectively, with 8 bases between them. Germline V gene lookup returns CDR1 PRHDT and CDR2 FYEKMQ (reference sequence). CDR3 size: 13 residues. The chain's CDR3 is CASSLTGTYEQYF. The CDR3 DNA sequence: TGTGCCAGCAGCTTGACAGGTACCTACGAGCAGTACTTC.

This chain joins TRBV18 and TRBJ1-1, with D maybe TRBD1 (5 bases). The CDR3 has 16 residues. V lost 5 bases, J lost 0 bases, and 16 bases lay in between. In germline, CDR1 is KGHSH, CDR2 LQKENI. The CDR3 sequence is CASSWGDPYMNTEAFF. CDR3 DNA: TGTGCCAGCTCATGGGGGGATCCCTACATGAACACTGAAGCTTTCTTT.

This clone was observed a single time. The chain employs TRBV7-2 and TRBJ2-7; no firm D call. CDR3 length: 14 residues. Germline CDR1 is SGHTA and CDR2 is FQGNSA. V lost 0 bases, J lost 4 bases, and 10 bases lay in between. The CDR3 loop reads CASSLAPVPYEQYF. The CDR3 DNA sequence: TGTGCCAGCAGCTTAGCTCCCGTCCCTTACGAGCAGTACTTC.

The chain joins TRBV4-1 to TRBJ1-6; a possible D gene is TRBD1 (5 bases). CDR1 and CDR2 from the germline V gene are MGHRA and YSYEKL. CDR3 length equals 15 residues. Trimming cost V 0 bases and J 7 bases, with 10 bases left between them. The CDR3 loop reads CASSQEARENSPLHF. In nucleotides, the CDR3 is TGCGCCAGCAGCCAAGAGGCCAGGGAAAATTCACCCCTCCACTTT.

The rearrangement uses TRBV9 and TRBJ2-1, with 8 bases lining up with TRBD1. This CDR3 comprises 16 residues. The germline CDR1 and CDR2 sequences are SGDLS and YYNGEE. V lost 0 bases to trimming and J lost 7 bases; unmatched junction nucleotides: 9. The CDR3 here is CASSVVGQGRINEQFF. The CDR3 bases are TGTGCCAGCAGCGTAGTAGGACAGGGAAGGATAAATGAGCAGTTCTTC.

Remarks on this clone: Different DNA sequences within this sample yield the same CDR3. The genes are TRBV6-5 and TRBJ2-3; perhaps TRBD2 as D (6 bases). Germline CDR1 is MNHEY and CDR2 is SVGAGI. The CDR3 has 14 amino acids. Trimming removed 6 bases from V and 2 bases from J, with 12 bases in between. CDR3 sequence reads: CASSRGTSTDTQYF. The CDR3 nucleotides are TGTGCCAGCAGCCGCGGGACTTCCACAGATACGCAGTATTTT.

This sequence joins TRBV28 and TRBJ1-2; tentative D call: TRBD1 (5 bases). Germline V gives CDR1 MDHEN, CDR2 SYDVKM. Trimming pared 8 bases from V and 0 bases from J, leaving 19 bases between. The CDR3 spans 16 residues. CDR3 DNA sequence: TGTGCCAGCCGAACATCTGGGGCCCAAGCTAACTATGGCTACACCTTC. This gives the protein CASRTSGAQANYGYTF.

This chain joins TRBV11-2 and TRBJ1-5; 8 bases are shared with TRBD1. This CDR3 comprises 15 residues. The germline CDR1 and CDR2 sequences are SGHAT and FQNNGV. J was trimmed by 0 bases and V by 5 bases; bases with no gene match: 3. CDR3 sequence: CASSLTGVSNQPQHF. In nucleotides, the CDR3 is TGTGCCAGCAGCCTGACAGGGGTTAGCAATCAGCCCCAGCATTTT. Looking up the rest from reference TRBV11-2 and TRBJ1-5 gives the full variable domain: EAGVAQSPRYKIIEKRQSVAFWCNPISGHATLYWYQQILGQGPKLLIQFQNNGVVDDSQLPKDRFSAERLKGVDSTLKIQPAKLEDSAVYLCASSLTGVSNQPQHFGDGTRLSIL.

The rearrangement joins TRBV3-1 (or the pseudogene TRBV3-2) to TRBJ1-4, with 12 bases that match TRBD1. V was pared by 5 bases and J by 6 bases, with 7 bases of the junction left unmatched. The CDR3 spans 16 residues. CDR1 is LGHDT and CDR2 is YNNKEL in the germline V gene (reference sequence). CDR3 residues: CASSNRDRGPHEKLFF. The DNA of the CDR3 is TGTGCCAGCAGCAACCGGGACAGGGGGCCGCATGAAAAACTGTTTTTT.

The rearrangement links TRBV9 to TRBJ2-5; 9 nucleotides match TRBD1. Unmatched junction bases numbered 8, after V lost 3 bases and J lost 2 bases. Germline V lookup: CDR1 SGDLS, CDR2 YYNGEE. This CDR3 contains 16 residues. CDR3 sequence (DNA): TGTGCCAGCAGCGCCGGGACAGGGTTTAGACAAGAGACCCAGTACTTC. It encodes CASSAGTGFRQETQYF. Full variable domain (rest looked up from reference TRBV9 and TRBJ2-5): DSGVTQTPKHLITATGQRVTLRCSPRSGDLSVYWYQQSLDQGLQFLIQYYNGEERAKGNILERFSAQQFPDLHSELNLSSLELGDSALYFCASSAGTGFRQETQYFGPGTRLLVL.

The gene calls are TRBV5-6 and TRBJ1-1, with D perhaps matching TRBD1 (5 bases). The CDR3 totals 15 residues. CDR1 is SGHDT, CDR2 YYEEEE, per germline. V dropped 6 bases and J dropped 6 bases, with 21 bases sitting between them. CDR3 coding DNA: TGTGCCAGCAACTCCGATTATCAGGGAATAGCTGAAGCTTTCTTT. Translation gives CASNSDYQGIAEAFF.

This chain joins TRBV6-5 and TRBJ1-2; no definite D call. The V gene lost 8 bases and the J gene lost 2 bases, with 15 bases spanning the gap. The germline V gene has CDR1 MNHEY and CDR2 SVGAGI. This CDR3 has 14 residues. CDR3 sequence reads: CASHREWGNYGYTF. CDR3 DNA sequence: TGTGCCAGCCATCGGGAGTGGGGAAACTATGGCTACACCTTC.

CDR3 coding DNA: TGCGCCAGCAGCTTTGGTAGCGGGACACGCGGCGGGGAGCTGTTTTTT. Amino acids: CASSFGSGTRGGELFF. The chain links TRBV5-1 to TRBJ2-2; 8 positions agree with TRBD2. This CDR3 contains 16 residues. The V segment lost 2 bases and the J segment 7 bases; nucleotides outside the gene matches: 10. Germline V CDR1 and CDR2: SGHRS, YFSETQ. Variable domain in full (rest from reference TRBV5-1 and TRBJ2-2): KAGVTQTPRYLIKTRGQQVTLSCSPISGHRSVSWYQQTPGQGLQFLFEYFSETQRNKGNFPGRFSGRQFSNSRSEMNVSTLELGDSALYLCASSFGSGTRGGELFFGEGSRLTVL.

In its sample, this clone was seen once. V is TRBV29-1 and J is TRBJ2-7; 9 bases map to TRBD1. V shed 1 base, J shed 2 bases, and the junction held 6 bases outside the gene matches. The CDR3 spans 15 residues. Germline assignment: CDR1 SQVTM and CDR2 ANQGSEA. The CDR3 sequence: CSVEGRDRGTYEQYF. DNA for the CDR3: TGCAGCGTTGAAGGACGCGACAGGGGGACCTACGAGCAGTACTTC.